These 23 T cell receptor beta chains came from one sample sequenced in a study of spatial heterogeneity in lung cancer. TCRdb re-analysed the 5' RACE reads in MiXCR, keeping a single row per CDR3 protein. The sample includes about 50,000 distinct CDR3 sequences, roughly 7.4% of them seen just once. Noted time point: blood at routine non-recurrence follow-up after resection. Extraction of whole RNA from tumor, nontumor lung or frozen PBMC preceded unsorted sequencing. The sample was PBMCs, taken at follow-up. The receptors here all came from a female donor with early-stage non-small cell lung cancer.

This clonotype was detected ten times or more. The chain recombines TRBV3-1 with TRBJ1-1, with TRBD1 identical over 9 bases. With 2 bases clipped from V and 5 bases from J, the junction kept 3 bases outside the gene matches. Germline assignment: CDR1 LGHDT and CDR2 YNNKEL (reference sequence). The CDR3 is made up of 14 amino acids. The CDR3 is CASSQPGQGTEAFF. CDR3 bases: TGTGCCAGCAGCCAACCGGGACAGGGAACTGAAGCTTTCTTT.

Many counts were recorded for this clonotype. The V gene is TRBV20-1, the J gene TRBJ1-1; 7 nucleotides line up with TRBD1. CDR1 is DFQATT and CDR2 is SNEGSKA in the germline V gene (reference sequence). The V gene end was trimmed by 5 bases and the J gene end by 4 bases; junction bases not matched to a gene: 10. This CDR3 has 14 residues. The CDR3 here is CSASETGAPTEAFF. The CDR3 DNA follows: TGCAGTGCTTCAGAAACAGGGGCACCCACTGAAGCTTTCTTT.

This clonotype was seen ten or more times. V and J are TRBV5-4 and TRBJ2-1; D possibly corresponds to TRBD1 (5 bases). The CDR3 loop spans 14 amino acids. V was cut by 0 bases and J by 9 bases, with 13 bases left in between. CDR1 is SGHNT and CDR2 is YYREEE in the germline V gene (reference sequence). This CDR3 reads CASSLGLGVGEQFF. CDR3 bases: TGTGCCAGCAGCTTGGGGCTAGGGGTGGGTGAGCAGTTCTTC.

This clonotype was found many times. DNA for the CDR3: TGTGCCACCAGTGAGCCCGGGACTACTGAGACCCAGTACTTC. Encoded protein: CATSEPGTTETQYF. V gene TRBV24-1 combines with J gene TRBJ2-5; 7 bases are a match to TRBD2. The CDR3 length is 14 residues. V was pared by 4 bases and J by 5 bases, with 6 bases of the junction left unmatched. The germline gives CDR1 KGHDR, CDR2 SFDVKD.

CDR3 residues: CASSFPASPLHF. The CDR3, as DNA: TGTGCCAGCAGCTTTCCCGCATCACCCCTCCACTTT. The chain carries TRBV11-2 and TRBJ1-6, with D hard to call. Trimming pared 3 bases from V and 10 bases from J, leaving 7 bases between. The CDR3 totals 12 residues. In germline, CDR1 is SGHAT, CDR2 FQNNGV. The full variable domain, rest sourced from reference TRBV11-2 and TRBJ1-6, is EAGVAQSPRYKIIEKRQSVAFWCNPISGHATLYWYQQILGQGPKLLIQFQNNGVVDDSQLPKDRFSAERLKGVDSTLKIQPAKLEDSAVYLCASSFPASPLHFGNGTRLTVT.

The V and J genes are TRBV29-1 and TRBJ1-1; 7 positions match TRBD1. V was pared by 3 bases and J by 10 bases, with 14 bases of the junction left unmatched. Germline V gene data show CDR1 as SQVTM and CDR2 as ANQGSEA. The CDR3 loop spans 14 amino acids. DNA of the CDR3: TGCAGCGTTGAGGGGTTTGACAGGGAGTCAGGAGCTTTCTTT. Translating gives CSVEGFDRESGAFF.

There are many counts of this clonotype. The gene calls are TRBV7-9 and TRBJ2-7; possible D gene TRBD1, 6 bases. This CDR3 region has 12 residues. Trimming cost V 6 bases and J 9 bases, with 15 bases left between them. Germline V lookup: CDR1 SEHNR, CDR2 FQNEAQ (reference sequence). In nucleotides, the CDR3 is TGTGCCAGCAGTACTCAGGGGTCAGGGCAGTACTTC. This codes for CASSTQGSGQYF.

This clonotype came up many times. The CDR3 sequence: CSARARGAYNEQFF. The CDR3 nucleotides read TGCAGTGCTAGGGCCCGGGGGGCTTACAATGAGCAGTTCTTC. The chain has TRBV20-1 and TRBJ2-1; TRBD2 might be the D (7 bases). This CDR3 has 14 residues. V was cut by 3 bases and J by 4 bases, with 13 bases left in between. CDR1 is DFQATT, CDR2 SNEGSKA, per germline (reference sequence).

This clonotype came up many times. The chain has TRBV28 and TRBJ1-4; D gene uncertain. This CDR3 is 14 amino acids long. Germline CDR1 MDHEN, CDR2 SYDVKM. Trimming removed 3 bases at V and 5 bases at J, with 10 bases between. The CDR3 sequence is CASSFVGVNEKLFF. CDR3 nucleotides: TGTGCCAGCAGTTTTGTGGGAGTAAATGAAAAACTGTTTTTT.

This clonotype was observed at least ten times. DNA of the CDR3: TGCGCCAGCAGCTTGGTATCGGGGGCCTCCTACGAGCAGTACTTC. This encodes CASSLVSGASYEQYF. J is TRBJ2-7 and V is TRBV5-1; D possibly uses TRBD1 or TRBD2 (6 bases each). Trimming shortened V by 0 bases and J by 0 bases, and 10 bases separated the two germline ends. Germline V gene lookup returns CDR1 SGHRS and CDR2 YFSETQ. The CDR3 consists of 15 residues.

This clonotype showed up many times. CDR3 nucleotides: TGTGCCAGCAGTAAAAGTGTAGGTCCCAATGAGCAGTTCTTC. Translating gives CASSKSVGPNEQFF. The chain couples TRBV6-1 to TRBJ2-1; D unresolved. The CDR3 has 14 residues. V dropped 5 bases and J dropped 6 bases, with 14 bases sitting between them. Germline V gene sequence: CDR1 MNHNS, CDR2 SASEGT.

This clonotype was detected many times. The chain has TRBV7-9 and TRBJ2-7; D call uncertain. Trimming cost V 5 bases and J 4 bases, with 6 bases left between them. CDR3 length: 11 amino acids. CDR1 is SEHNR and CDR2 is FQNEAQ in the germline V gene (reference sequence). For the CDR3, the DNA is TGTGCCAGCAGCCCCTATTACGAGCAGTACTTC. It codes for CASSPYYEQYF.

In DNA form, the CDR3 reads TGTGCCAGCCGGACCGACACTGAAGCTTTCTTT. As protein: CASRTDTEAFF. The chain employs TRBV7-9 and TRBJ1-1; no firm D call. Per the germline V gene, CDR1 is SEHNR and CDR2 is FQNEAQ (reference sequence). The CDR3 runs 11 residues. V shed 8 bases and J shed 3 bases, with 7 bases lying between them.

This clonotype was observed at least ten times. The chain recombines TRBV6-2 or TRBV6-3 with TRBJ1-5; TRBD1 matches at 7 bases. After removal of 6 bases from V and 2 bases from J, the junction contained 10 bases not matched to a gene. Germline V gene lookup returns CDR1 MNHEY and CDR2 SVGEGT. This CDR3 is built from 16 residues. The chain's CDR3 is CASRTSGQAGNQPQHF. The DNA of the CDR3 is TGTGCCAGCAGAACCTCCGGACAGGCAGGCAATCAGCCCCAGCATTTT.

This chain uses TRBV30 with TRBJ2-1, with D possibly TRBD2 on 5 matching bases. CDR1 and CDR2 from the germline V gene are GTSNPN and SVGIG (reference sequence). The CDR3 loop spans 15 amino acids. V lost 3 bases, J lost 0 bases, and 12 bases lay in between. Here the CDR3 DNA reads TGTGCCTGGAGGAGGGCCGATAGCTCCTACAATGAGCAGTTCTTC. Translation: CAWRRADSSYNEQFF.

The V call is TRBV7-3, the J call TRBJ2-7, with 7 bases matching TRBD1. The length of the CDR3 is 13 residues. V shed 5 bases and J 5 bases; nucleotides not matched to a gene: 6. Germline values: CDR1 SGHTA, CDR2 FQGTGA. The chain's CDR3 is CASSTTQGNEQYF. In DNA, the CDR3 is TGTGCCAGCAGCACAACACAGGGGAACGAGCAGTACTTC. Full variable domain (outside the CDR3, taken from reference TRBV7-3 and TRBJ2-7): GAGVSQTPSNKVTEKGKYVELRCDPISGHTALYWYRQSLGQGPEFLIYFQGTGAADDSGLPNDRFFAVRPEGSVSTLKIQRTERGDSAVYLCASSTTQGNEQYFGPGTRLTVT.

V usage is TRBV5-1 and J usage is TRBJ2-7; 10 nucleotides match TRBD1. The CDR3 runs to 14 residues. V trimming: 4 bases; J trimming: 1 base; junction bases outside the gene matches: 2. In germline, CDR1 is SGHRS, CDR2 YFSETQ. CDR3 DNA sequence: TGCGCCAGCAGCCCGGGACAGGGGTCCTACGAGCAGTACTTC. The encoded protein is CASSPGQGSYEQYF.

This clonotype has a count of ten or more. The chain couples TRBV7-2 to TRBJ1-2; maybe TRBD1 (5 bases). Trimming took off 1 base at V and 10 bases at J, with 10 bases between the two ends. Germline values: CDR1 SGHTA, CDR2 FQGNSA. The CDR3 extends over 12 amino acids. The CDR3 sequence: CASSLVGRAYTF. The CDR3 nucleotides read TGTGCCAGCAGCTTAGTCGGCAGGGCCTACACCTTC.

The sample holds many counts of this clonotype. The chain recombines TRBV6-4 with TRBJ2-3, with D tentatively TRBD1 (6 bases). Germline assignment: CDR1 MRHNA and CDR2 SNTAGT. CDR3 size: 14 residues. Deletions cut 6 bases from V and 0 bases from J, with 10 bases between. CDR3 region: CASSRDISTDTQYF. CDR3 DNA: TGTGCCAGCAGCCGGGACATCAGCACAGATACGCAGTATTTT.

This chain uses TRBV12-3 or TRBV12-4 with TRBJ2-7, with TRBD1 matching 9 bases. J gave up 4 bases and V 5 bases, and 9 bases lay outside the gene matches. CDR3 size: 15 residues. CDR3 residues: CASSQGQGISYEQYF. CDR3 sequence (DNA): TGTGCCAGCAGTCAAGGACAGGGGATTAGTTACGAGCAGTACTTC.

This clonotype has at least ten counts. The chain recombines TRBV27 with TRBJ1-5; no firm D call. This CDR3 region has 14 residues. The germline V gene has CDR1 MNHEY and CDR2 SMNVEV (reference sequence). Trimming left V 3 bases short and J 7 bases short, with 13 bases between. The CDR3 is CASSFGSLGQPQHF. DNA of the CDR3: TGTGCCAGCAGTTTTGGTTCTTTGGGCCAGCCCCAGCATTTT.

V is TRBV7-8 and J is TRBJ2-7, with 9 positions matching TRBD1. The CDR3 covers 15 residues. With V trimmed by 5 bases and J by 7 bases, 12 bases remained unmatched. Germline V gene lookup returns CDR1 SGHVS and CDR2 FQNEAQ. The CDR3 region is CASSPRGTGKEEQYF. Here the CDR3 DNA reads TGTGCCAGCAGCCCCCGTGGGACAGGGAAGGAAGAGCAGTACTTC.

This clonotype was counted ten times or more. The chain links TRBV15 to TRBJ2-7, with D maybe TRBD2 (5 bases). The germline V gene has CDR1 LNHNV and CDR2 YYDKDF (reference sequence). Trimming removed 5 bases from V and 0 bases from J, with 11 bases in between. This CDR3 spans 14 amino acids. CDR3 nucleotide sequence: TGTGCCACCAGCCAAGCGGCCCCCTCCTACGAGCAGTACTTC. Encoded protein: CATSQAAPSYEQYF.